Listed below are T cell receptor beta chains from one sample, sequenced in a study of T cell responses to AZD1222 COVID-19 vaccine. TCRdb's table, derived via immunoSEQ multiplex PCR, lists solely in-frame clones and lacks some. The profile shows roughly 100,000 clones, 93% of them singletons. Source: peripheral blood, taken on day 0 of AZD1222 vaccination. All receptors come from an adult in good health. The CDR3 runs from the conserved cysteine through the conserved F or W. A D gene is named only where the DNA matches it firmly. Part of the rows lack a size; the others show once, few, many or a class for expanded clones.

size	V	D	J	DNA	CDR3
once	TRBV6-2/TRBV6-3	TRBD1	TRBJ1-4	TGTGCCAGCAGCTCCGTGGACAGGATTAATGAAAAACTGTTTTTT	CASSSVDRINEKLFF
.	TRBV7-3	TRBD1	TRBJ2-7	TGTGCCAGCAGCTTACAGGGGGCAAAAAACTACGAGCAGTACTTC	CASSLQGAKNYEQYF
.	TRBV6-5	.	TRBJ1-1	TGTGCCAGCAACATAGGGGGGGACACTGAAGCTTTCTTT	CASNIGGDTEAFF
once	TRBV18	TRBD2	TRBJ2-1	TGTGCCAGCTCGTTGGGTAGCGGGAGGGCCAATGAGCAGTTCTTC	CASSLGSGRANEQFF
.	TRBV2	.	TRBJ2-5	TGTGCCAGCAGTGAAAGCCAGGGGATGAAGACCCAGTACTTC	CASSESQGMKTQYF
.	TRBV6-1	.	TRBJ1-1	TGTGCCAGCAGTGATCGAAACACTGAAGCTTTCTTT	CASSDRNTEAFF
.	TRBV11-2	.	TRBJ1-2	TGTGCCAGCAGCTTAGAAGGCCATGGCTACACCTTC	CASSLEGHGYTF
.	TRBV5-4	.	TRBJ1-1	TGTGCCAGCAGCTTGGGACGGAGAAACACTGAAGCTTTCTTT	CASSLGRRNTEAFF
.	TRBV5-4	TRBD2	TRBJ2-1	TGTGCCAGCAGCCAAGGGACTAGCGGGAGTTCTGAGCAGTTCTTC	CASSQGTSGSSEQFF
.	TRBV19	.	TRBJ2-1	TGTGCCTCCAAGGGCACGGGCTTGAACAATGAGCAGTTCTTC	CASKGTGLNNEQFF
once	TRBV27	TRBD1	TRBJ1-1	TGTGCCAGCAGTATACAGGGGGCGCAGGCTGAAGCTTTCTTT	CASSIQGAQAEAFF
.	TRBV2	TRBD1	TRBJ2-1	TGTGCCAGCAGTCTTTATTTTAACTTCGGACAGGGAGATGGCAATGAGCAGTTCTTC	CASSLYFNFGQGDGNEQFF
.	TRBV5-1	TRBD2	TRBJ2-1	TGCGCCAGCAGCTTGGGACTAGCGGGAGGGGCCTACAATGAGCAGTTCTTC	CASSLGLAGGAYNEQFF
.	TRBV19	.	TRBJ2-3	TGTGCCAGTAGAAGCCGGAGGGTTAGGGCAGATACGCAGTATTTT	CASRSRRVRADTQYF
once	TRBV6-1	TRBD1	TRBJ2-7	TGTGCCAGCAGTGAAGGGACAGGGAGCTACGAGCAGTACTTC	CASSEGTGSYEQYF
.	TRBV10-2	TRBD2	TRBJ2-1	TGCGCCAGCAGGGACGGGAGGGGTCATGAGCAGTTCTTC	CASRDGRGHEQFF
.	TRBV27	.	TRBJ1-6	TGTGCCAGCAGCACCCCACCGATGGGCGCAGGTTCACCCCTCCACTTT	CASSTPPMGAGSPLHF
.	TRBV28	.	TRBJ1-2	TGTGCCAGCAGCCCAGGCGAAGGCTACACCTTC	CASSPGEGYTF
.	TRBV28	TRBD2	TRBJ2-1	TGTGCCAGCAGGCCCGGGACTAGCGGATACAATGAGCAGTTCTTC	CASRPGTSGYNEQFF
.	TRBV7-2	TRBD1	TRBJ2-7	TGTGCCAGCAGCCGGGGACAGGTGAGCTCCTACGAGCAGTACTTC	CASSRGQVSSYEQYF
.	TRBV7-9	.	TRBJ1-6	TGTGCCAGCAGCTTAGGGTGGGATAGATCACCCCTCCACTTT	CASSLGWDRSPLHF
.	TRBV5-1	.	TRBJ1-6	TGCGCCAGCAGCCCGGGCCCAGGTTCACCCCTCCACTTT	CASSPGPGSPLHF
.	TRBV21-1	.	TRBJ1-4	TGTGCCAGGGTGGGAGGGGCGAGTAATGAAAAACTGTTTTTT	CARVGGASNEKLFF
medium-sized	TRBV6-4	TRBD2	TRBJ2-1	TGTGCCAGCAGTGACGGGACTAGCAATGAGCAGTTCTTC	CASSDGTSNEQFF
.	TRBV9	.	TRBJ2-1	TGTGCCAGCAGCGCGACCGGGACACCCTACAATGAGCAGTTCTTC	CASSATGTPYNEQFF
.	TRBV2	TRBD2	TRBJ2-5	TGTGCCAGCAGTGAGGGGAGAGCGGGAGGGGGAGAGACCCAGTACTTC	CASSEGRAGGGETQYF
once	TRBV7-9	TRBD1	TRBJ2-5	TGTGCCAGCAGCTTTACAGGGGAAAAGACCCAGTACTTC	CASSFTGEKTQYF
.	TRBV28	.	TRBJ2-3	TGTGCCAGCAGTTTATTGAAGGGTGGCACAGATACGCAGTATTTT	CASSLLKGGTDTQYF
once	TRBV21-1	.	TRBJ1-2	TGTGCCAGCAGCAAACGGGGACAGGGTAAAAGGGACTATGGCTACACCTTC	CASSKRGQGKRDYGYTF
.	TRBV6-6	.	TRBJ2-4	TGTGCCAGCACGCCGGGACCCGGGGAAAACATTCAGTACTTC	CASTPGPGENIQYF
few	TRBV9	.	TRBJ1-4	TGTGCCAGCAGCCCGGTATTGGGGGGCAATGAAAAACTGTTTTTT	CASSPVLGGNEKLFF
.	TRBV6-5	TRBD1	TRBJ1-4	TGTGCCAGCAATCGTGACAGGGATGGCGAAAAACTGTTTTTT	CASNRDRDGEKLFF
.	TRBV20-1	.	TRBJ1-4	TGCAGTGCTAGTTCAGGCGCAACTAATGAAAAACTGTTTTTT	CSASSGATNEKLFF
.	TRBV24-1	.	TRBJ2-7	TGTGCCACCAGTGCTCCGGGCTCCTACGAGCAGTACTTC	CATSAPGSYEQYF